This T cell receptor (beta chain) is from a study of patients and donors after allogeneic stem cell transplantation. TCRdb reprocessed the RT-PCR reads via MiXCR and lists one record per CDR3 protein. The sample holds roughly 200,000 distinct CDR3 sequences, around 41% seen once. The CDR3 length is 17 residues. Germline CDR1 and CDR2: SGHRS and YFSETQ. With V trimmed by 4 bases and J by 0 bases, 10 bases remained unmatched. Sequenced input: blood, either unsorted or a sorted T cell fraction (not recorded which). The receptor comes from a human donor who was either an allogeneic HSCT recipient or a stem cell or donor lymphocyte infusion donor (not recorded which). It is not recorded whose cells these are; they may come from a transplant donor. The rearrangement uses TRBV5-1 and TRBJ2-3, with 8 bases lining up with TRBD2. The CDR3 loop is CASSVSTSGTSTDTQYF. CDR3 coding DNA: TGCGCCAGCAGCGTTTCCACTAGCGGTACTAGCACAGATACGCAGTATTTT.